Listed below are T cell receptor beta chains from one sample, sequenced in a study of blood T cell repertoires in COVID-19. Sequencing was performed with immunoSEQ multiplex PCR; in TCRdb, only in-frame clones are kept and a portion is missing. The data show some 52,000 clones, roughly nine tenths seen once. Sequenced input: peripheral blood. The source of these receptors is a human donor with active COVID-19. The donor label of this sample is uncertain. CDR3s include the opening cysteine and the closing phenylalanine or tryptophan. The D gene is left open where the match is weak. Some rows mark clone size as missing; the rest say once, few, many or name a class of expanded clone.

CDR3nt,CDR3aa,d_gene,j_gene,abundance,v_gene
TGTGCCAGCAGCTTATCGGGGGGCGACGCCGGGGAGCTGTTTTTT,CASSLSGGDAGELFF,-,TRBJ2-2,few,TRBV7-6
TGTGCCAGCAGCCAAGATCTCGGGTCAGGGCTCATGAACACTGAAGCTTTCTTT,CASSQDLGSGLMNTEAFF,-,TRBJ1-1,-,TRBV14
TGTGCCAGCAGTGGAGGGCCTGAGCCCCAGCATTTT,CASSGGPEPQHF,-,TRBJ1-5,-,TRBV25-1
TGTGCCACCAGCGGAGGGACAGGGGGGCTGAACACTGAAGCTTTCTTT,CATSGGTGGLNTEAFF,TRBD1,TRBJ1-1,-,TRBV15
TGTGCCAGCAGCGTAAGCGCAGCGGGGCAAGAGACCCAGTACTTC,CASSVSAAGQETQYF,TRBD2,TRBJ2-5,-,TRBV4-2
TGTGCCAGCAGCCGTACACAGGGGAACGAGCAGTACTTC,CASSRTQGNEQYF,TRBD1,TRBJ2-7,-,TRBV7-6
TGCGCCAGCGGGTCTCCGGGGGGCGAGCAGTACTTC,CASGSPGGEQYF,TRBD2,TRBJ2-7,-,TRBV5-1
TGTGCCAGCAGCGTACAGGCAGGGAATAATTCACCCCTCCACTTT,CASSVQAGNNSPLHF,-,TRBJ1-6,-,TRBV9
TGTGCCAGCAGCTTATCGGCTAGCGGGGGCCGCTCCTACAATGAGCAGTTCTTC,CASSLSASGGRSYNEQFF,TRBD2,TRBJ2-1,once,TRBV7-2
TGTGCCAGCAGTCCCCCAGGGTCCGGGACTGAAGCTTTCTTT,CASSPPGSGTEAFF,-,TRBJ1-1,once,TRBV6-2/TRBV6-3
TGTGCCAGCAGTGAAGAGCCTAGCGGCATATACGAGCAGTACTTC,CASSEEPSGIYEQYF,TRBD2,TRBJ2-7,-,TRBV6-1
TGTGCCAGCAGCTTATCTGGCAGGAATGAAAAACTGTTTTTT,CASSLSGRNEKLFF,-,TRBJ1-4,-,TRBV7-2
TGCGCCAGCAGCTTGGGAGCGGGTAGCACTGAAGCTTTCTTT,CASSLGAGSTEAFF,-,TRBJ1-1,-,TRBV5-1
TGTGCCAGCAGCTTGTACCCTAGCGGCCAAGAGACCCAGTACTTC,CASSLYPSGQETQYF,TRBD2,TRBJ2-5,-,TRBV5-5
TGTGCCAGCAGCTTAGAAGCAGGCTATGGCTACACCTTC,CASSLEAGYGYTF,-,TRBJ1-2,-,TRBV7-2
TGTGCCAGCAGCCTTTCTAGTAGCGGGGCCTCTGGGGCCAACGTCCTGACTTTC,CASSLSSSGASGANVLTF,TRBD2,TRBJ2-6,-,TRBV4-2
TGCGCCAGCAGCCAATACTCCTCAGGGGGCACTGAAGCTTTCTTT,CASSQYSSGGTEAFF,TRBD1,TRBJ1-1,many,TRBV4-3
TGTGCCAGCACCGACGGCCTAGCGGGGGTCTCCTACGAGCAGTACTTC,CASTDGLAGVSYEQYF,TRBD2,TRBJ2-7,-,TRBV28
TGTGCCAGCAGCTCGGGACTAGATCCAGATACGCAGTATTTT,CASSSGLDPDTQYF,TRBD2,TRBJ2-3,-,TRBV7-9
TGTGCCAGCTCACCGACAGGGGGGTTCTCTGGGGCCAACGTCCTGACTTTC,CASSPTGGFSGANVLTF,TRBD1,TRBJ2-6,-,TRBV18
TGTGCCAGCACCACTTCAGGGTTTGCTGGAAACACCATATATTTT,CASTTSGFAGNTIYF,-,TRBJ1-3,once,TRBV7-8
TGTGCCAGCTCACCACAGGCCATCGAGGGTCAGCCCCAGCATTTT,CASSPQAIEGQPQHF,-,TRBJ1-5,-,TRBV18
TGTGCCAGCAGTCCTACCCACTACTCCGAGCAGTACTTC,CASSPTHYSEQYF,-,TRBJ2-7,-,TRBV12-3/TRBV12-4
TGTGCCAGCAGCGCAGGGGGTTATAATTCACCCCTCCACTTT,CASSAGGYNSPLHF,TRBD1,TRBJ1-6,-,TRBV7-3
TGCAGTGCTAGTACCCAGATCAATGAAAAACTGTTTTTT,CSASTQINEKLFF,-,TRBJ1-4,-,TRBV20-1
TGTGCCATCCCCGCACAGGGCCCAAACTATGGCTACACCTTC,CAIPAQGPNYGYTF,-,TRBJ1-2,-,TRBV2
TGTGCCAGCAGCCCAGACGGGACAGCTACAAACTATGGCTACACCTTC,CASSPDGTATNYGYTF,TRBD1,TRBJ1-2,-,TRBV4-2
TGTGCCAGCAGCGGGACAGCCTATGGCTACACCTTC,CASSGTAYGYTF,TRBD1,TRBJ1-2,-,TRBV2
TGTGCCAGCAGCTACACCGGGACAGCGAAGAACGGGTCAAAAAACATTCAGTACTTC,CASSYTGTAKNGSKNIQYF,TRBD1,TRBJ2-4,-,TRBV5-4
TGTGCCAGCTTTACAAGCGGGGGGGTCACAGATACGCAGTATTTT,CASFTSGGVTDTQYF,TRBD2,TRBJ2-3,-,TRBV27
TGTGCCAGCAGTCACGTCGGGACAGGGGGGTATACGCAGTATTTT,CASSHVGTGGYTQYF,TRBD1,TRBJ2-3,-,TRBV6-5
TGTGCCACCAGCAATGGTGAGGACAATGGCTACACCTTC,CATSNGEDNGYTF,-,TRBJ1-2,once,TRBV24-1
TGTGCCAGCAGTTTTAGCGGGGGGTCCTACGAGCAGTACTTC,CASSFSGGSYEQYF,TRBD2,TRBJ2-7,-,TRBV27
TGTGCCAGCAGCTTGCGGAGGACGATAGGCTACACCTTC,CASSLRRTIGYTF,-,TRBJ1-2,-,TRBV21-1
TGCGCCAGCAGTGGCGGGGGGGCGGCAGATACGCAGTATTTT,CASSGGGAADTQYF,TRBD2,TRBJ2-3,few,TRBV10-1
TGTGCCAGCAGCTTAGGGGGACAGGTTTATTCACCCCTCCACTTT,CASSLGGQVYSPLHF,TRBD1,TRBJ1-6,-,TRBV11-2
TGTGCCAGCAGTATGAACGGGGGCACCGGGGAGCTGTTTTTT,CASSMNGGTGELFF,-,TRBJ2-2,-,TRBV11-2
TGTGCCAGCAGCGCAGGTAACTCTGGAAACACCATATATTTT,CASSAGNSGNTIYF,-,TRBJ1-3,-,TRBV5-6
TGTGCCAGCTCACCCCTGGAGACCTCCTACAATGAGCAGTTCTTC,CASSPLETSYNEQFF,-,TRBJ2-1,-,TRBV18
TGTGCCAGCAGCTTAGTTCCTAGCGGGGGGGACAATGAGCAGTTCTTC,CASSLVPSGGDNEQFF,TRBD2,TRBJ2-1,medium-sized,TRBV7-6
TGTGCCAGCAGCTCCGTTCTCGGGGGGCGCATCACTGAAGCTTTCTTT,CASSSVLGGRITEAFF,-,TRBJ1-1,-,TRBV13
TGTGCCAGCAGTTTGCAGGCCTACGAGCAGTACTTC,CASSLQAYEQYF,-,TRBJ2-7,-,TRBV12-3/TRBV12-4
TGTGCCAGCAGCGTAGCTGTAGGGGGCGGACCAGCCAAAAACATTCAGTACTTC,CASSVAVGGGPAKNIQYF,TRBD1,TRBJ2-4,-,TRBV9
TGTGCCAGCAGTTCGACCGTCGGGTATTATGGCTACACCTTC,CASSSTVGYYGYTF,-,TRBJ1-2,-,TRBV6-2/TRBV6-3